This T cell receptor beta chain originates from a study of OX40 agonist ivuxolimab in advanced cancers. Germline V gives CDR1 PRHDT, CDR2 FYEKMQ (reference sequence). Trimming cost V 5 bases and J 2 bases; bases outside gene matches: 9. The CDR3 runs 16 residues. TCRdb keeps only in-frame clones here, not all; method: immunoSEQ multiplex PCR. The sample consists of about 45,000 clones, roughly 84% of them appearing once. The sequencing used CD4+ or CD8+ T cells sorted from blood, collected in a trial of the OX40 agonist ivuxolimab. The TCR sequence derives from an adult with an advanced solid tumor such as melanoma, head and neck, liver or kidney cancer. The chain has TRBV13 and TRBJ2-5, with 9 bases fitting TRBD1. The CDR3 DNA is TGTGCCAGCAGCGTCGGGACAGGGAGCCAACAAGAGACCCAGTACTTC. Translated, it gives CASSVGTGSQQETQYF.